This TCR beta chain was sequenced in a study of beta chain features in type 1 diabetes. On the study more broadly: All samples yielded 107,917,701 examined sorted cells.

V gave up 4 bases and J gave up 3 bases; unmatched junction bases: 11. The germline CDR1 and CDR2 sequences are SGHDT and YYEEEE. The CDR3 extends over 17 amino acids. Every bit of the isolated RNA underwent reverse transcription, so sequencing read expressed TCRB transcripts. The repertoire was sequenced with immunoSEQ multiplex PCR; TCRdb's copy has only in-frame clones and lacks some. The profile shows around 300,000 clones, approximately 8% of them singletons. Specimen: central memory CD4+ T cells from blood. The clonotype was recovered from a woman aged 18 to 35 in good health. The gene calls are TRBV5-6 and TRBJ2-4, with 9 bases that match TRBD1. The CDR3 region is CASSLLQGADDKNIQYF. Here the CDR3 DNA reads TGTGCCAGCAGCCTATTACAGGGGGCGGATGACAAAAACATTCAGTACTTC. Based on the CDR3 plus reference TRBV5-6 and TRBJ2-4, the full variable domain is DAGVTQSPTHLIKTRGQQVTLRCSPKSGHDTVSWYQQALGQGPQFIFQYYEEEERQRGNFPDRFSGHQFPNYSSELNVNALLLGDSALYLCASSLLQGADDKNIQYFGAGTRLSVL.